The text below deals with one T cell receptor (beta chain). Its antigen remains unknown. PCR used 60 Vbeta primers and 13 Jbeta primers. TCRdb's copy holds only in-frame clones and misses some; the assay was immunoSEQ multiplex PCR. Of 150,000 to 200,000 clones in the sample, around 81% were seen once. This entry is derived from a study of cytomegalovirus exposure and HLA in healthy donors. About the research overall: In an earlier analysis, around 100 million unique TCR beta sequences were found from 150 million to 200 million T cells. Study-level results: Reportedly, diagnosis of cytomegalovirus status by the classifier showed high specificity and sensitivity. Accurate prediction of HLA-A and HLA-B alleles (for most subjects) was reportedly achieved from TCR beta sequences.

Germline CDR1 is MNHNS and CDR2 is SASEGT. The CDR3 contains 13 residues. V shed 2 bases and J shed 6 bases, with 10 bases lying between them. The specimen was PBMCs. This TCR derives from a woman between 50 and 59 years old in good health and CMV-seronegative. The chain uses TRBV6-1 and TRBJ1-2; D ambiguous. In DNA, the CDR3 is TGTGCCAGCAGTGAAATCGGCGGGCATGGCTACACCTTC. It translates to CASSEIGGHGYTF.